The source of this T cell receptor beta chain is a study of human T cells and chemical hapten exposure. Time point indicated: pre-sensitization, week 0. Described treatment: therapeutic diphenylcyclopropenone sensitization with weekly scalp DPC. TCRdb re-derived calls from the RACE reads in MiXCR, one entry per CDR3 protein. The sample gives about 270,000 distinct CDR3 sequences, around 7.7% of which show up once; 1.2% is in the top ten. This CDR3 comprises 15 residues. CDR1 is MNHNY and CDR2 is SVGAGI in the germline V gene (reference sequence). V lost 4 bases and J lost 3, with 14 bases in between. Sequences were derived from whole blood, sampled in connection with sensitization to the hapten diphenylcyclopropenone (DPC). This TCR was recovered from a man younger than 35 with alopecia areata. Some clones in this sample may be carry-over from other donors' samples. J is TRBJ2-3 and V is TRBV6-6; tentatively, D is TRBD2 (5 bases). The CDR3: CASSSSGWGTDTQYF. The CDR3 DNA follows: TGTGCCAGCAGTTCGAGCGGTTGGGGTACAGATACGCAGTATTTT.